This TCR beta chain is drawn from a study of cytotoxic CD8 clonotypes in ibrutinib-treated CLL (dated by TCRdb to the early 2020s). With regard to the full study: The cohort was composed of under 12 relapsed/refractory and fewer than 16 treatment-naive patients; IGHV unmutated status was identified in about 17 patients. Partial responses were observed in about 25 patients and complete responses in 2; after a median follow-up of around 64 months, remission was maintained in approximately 14 patients and progression was observed in approximately 12. Response samples were taken after a median of 12 months on treatment, ranging from about 6 to 40 months. An average of around 250,000 productive templates and around 100,000 productive rearrangements was obtained per sample. Longitudinal samples were available for about 30% of the roughly 90 trial participants. Cryopreserved peripheral blood mononuclear cells were obtained before treatment, at response, and at either sustained remission or disease progression. Every sample from remission and from progressive disease was obtained while the patients were still on ibrutinib. Overall study outcomes, separate from this receptor: Lymph node repertoires were not examined, and the timing of sampling was not matched between patients in sustained remission and those whose disease progressed. Clonality increased at ibrutinib response, stayed stable in sustained remission, and fell back toward baseline at progression. Baseline clonality exceeded that of age-matched healthy donors and correlated strongly with circulating CD8+ T-cell counts. Public clonotypes were rare and either shrank or stayed stable during treatment, and the rise in clonality at ibrutinib response reflected expansion of private clonotypes.

Each clonotype received, on average, approximately 9.9x coverage in deep resolution sequencing performed on a MiSeq, where the target depth lay between 1 in 1 million and 1 in 200,000 T cells. The immunoSEQ hsTCRB Kit was used to generate TCR beta libraries. As for how the authors treated the data: The data were analyzed with ImmunoSEQ Analyzer and ImmunoSEQ Data Assistant, and V, D and J gene assignments followed IMGT definitions. Clonality was computed as one minus normalized Shannon entropy of productive rearrangement frequencies, ranging from 0 to 1. Only overrepresented clonotypes making up at least 0.05% of the repertoire of each patient were included in the public clonotype analysis. More than ten repertoires from age-matched healthy donors, obtained from immuneACCESS, served as clonality controls. TCRdb re-hosts the immuneACCESS table, in-frame sequences only. Its copies lack some clones; in the studies checked, an unresolved V gene accounts for under half of them, and the cause for the rest is not known. That table supplies the V and J calls and clone size; D and trimming were determined from the DNA. In all, the sample holds fewer than 40,000 clones, and 68% of those were seen once. Of the sample, under 8% falls within the top ten clones.

In the paper's terms, the time point label means: progressive disease on ibrutinib. For TCR beta library preparation, roughly 2.2 micrograms of genomic DNA was extracted from cryopreserved PBMCs. High-throughput TCR beta sequencing was performed on longitudinal blood samples from CLL patients receiving ibrutinib monotherapy. The patients took part in an open-label, single-center phase 2 trial of ibrutinib monotherapy. The germline V gene (reference sequence) sets CDR1 to GTSNPN and CDR2 to SVGIG. The junction carries 12 bases between V and J, which are trimmed by 0 bases and 7 bases respectively. Counted from cysteine to phenylalanine, this CDR3 has 14 amino acids. Only the CDR3 portion is preserved as DNA: 42 bases, with reading frame beginning at the first base. Comments on this clone: Its cognate antigen has yet to be identified. Nothing much larger sits one base from this clone, and base qualities are not available.

The clonotype was recovered from a human donor with chronic lymphocytic leukemia. The sample in question was PBMCs, obtained at disease progression, from a patient treated with ibrutinib. The rearrangement joined TRBV30 to TRBJ1-4; the D segment could be TRBD1, given 5 matching bases. The DNA sequence reads TGTGCCTGGAGTGTACTAGGGGCTGGTGAAAAACTGTTTTTT. This yields the protein CAWSVLGAGEKLFF.